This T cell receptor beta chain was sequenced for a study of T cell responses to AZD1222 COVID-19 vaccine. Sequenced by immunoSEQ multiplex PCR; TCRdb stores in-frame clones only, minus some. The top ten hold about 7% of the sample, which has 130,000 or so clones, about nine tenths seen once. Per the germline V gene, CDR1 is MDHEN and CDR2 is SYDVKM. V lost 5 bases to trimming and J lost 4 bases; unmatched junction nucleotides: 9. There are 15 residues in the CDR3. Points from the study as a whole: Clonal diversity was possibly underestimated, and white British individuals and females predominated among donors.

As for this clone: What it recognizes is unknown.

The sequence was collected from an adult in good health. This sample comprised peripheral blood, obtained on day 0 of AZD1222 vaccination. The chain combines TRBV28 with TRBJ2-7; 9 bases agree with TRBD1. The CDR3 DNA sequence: TGTGCCAGCAGTGGAAGCGGGACAGGGCAGTACGAGCAGTACTTC. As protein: CASSGSGTGQYEQYF.